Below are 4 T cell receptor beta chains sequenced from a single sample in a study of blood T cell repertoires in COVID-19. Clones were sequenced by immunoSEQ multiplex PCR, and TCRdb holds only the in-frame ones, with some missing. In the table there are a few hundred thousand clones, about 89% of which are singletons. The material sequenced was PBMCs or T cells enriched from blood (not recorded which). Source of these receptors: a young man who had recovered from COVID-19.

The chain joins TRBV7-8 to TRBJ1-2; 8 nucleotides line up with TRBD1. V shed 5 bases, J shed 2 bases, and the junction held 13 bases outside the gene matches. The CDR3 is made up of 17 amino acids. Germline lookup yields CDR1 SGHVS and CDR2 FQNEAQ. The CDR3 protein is CASSAHRTGPGNYGYTF. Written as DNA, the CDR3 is TGTGCCAGCAGCGCACACCGGACAGGGCCGGGAAACTATGGCTACACCTTC.

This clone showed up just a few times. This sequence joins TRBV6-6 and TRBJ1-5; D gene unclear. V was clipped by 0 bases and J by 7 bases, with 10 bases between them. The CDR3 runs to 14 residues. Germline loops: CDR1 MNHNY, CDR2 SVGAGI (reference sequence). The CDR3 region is CASSYSEGGQPQHF. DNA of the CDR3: TGTGCCAGCAGTTACTCAGAGGGAGGACAGCCCCAGCATTTT.

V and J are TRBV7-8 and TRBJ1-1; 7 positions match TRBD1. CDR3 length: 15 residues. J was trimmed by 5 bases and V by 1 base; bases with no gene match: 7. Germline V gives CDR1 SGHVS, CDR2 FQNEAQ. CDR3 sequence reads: CASSLVMPGGTEAFF. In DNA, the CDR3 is TGTGCCAGCAGCTTAGTAATGCCAGGGGGGACTGAAGCTTTCTTT.

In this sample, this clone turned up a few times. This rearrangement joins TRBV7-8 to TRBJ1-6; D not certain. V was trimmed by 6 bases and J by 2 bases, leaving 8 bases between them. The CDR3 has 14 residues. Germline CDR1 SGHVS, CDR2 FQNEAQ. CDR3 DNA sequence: TGTGCCAGCAGTCCCGGGACCTATAATTCACCCCTCCACTTT. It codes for CASSPGTYNSPLHF.